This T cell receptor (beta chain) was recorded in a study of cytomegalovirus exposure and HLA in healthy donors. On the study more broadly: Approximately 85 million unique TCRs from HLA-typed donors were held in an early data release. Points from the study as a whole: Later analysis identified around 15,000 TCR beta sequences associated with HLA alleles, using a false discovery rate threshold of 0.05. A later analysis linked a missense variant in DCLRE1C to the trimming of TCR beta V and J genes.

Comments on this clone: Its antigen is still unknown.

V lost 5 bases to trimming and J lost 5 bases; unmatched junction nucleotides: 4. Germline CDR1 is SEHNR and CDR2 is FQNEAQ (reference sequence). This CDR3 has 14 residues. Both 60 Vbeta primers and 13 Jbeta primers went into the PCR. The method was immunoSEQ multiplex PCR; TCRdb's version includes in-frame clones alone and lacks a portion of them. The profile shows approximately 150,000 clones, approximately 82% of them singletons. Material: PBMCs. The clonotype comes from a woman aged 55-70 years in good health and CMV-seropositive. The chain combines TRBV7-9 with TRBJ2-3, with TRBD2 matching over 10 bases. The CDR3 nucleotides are TGTGCCAGCAGCAGAGCGGGAGGGGGAGATACGCAGTATTTT. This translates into CASSRAGGGDTQYF. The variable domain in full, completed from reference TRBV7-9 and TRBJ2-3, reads DTGVSQNPRHKITKRGQNVTFRCDPISEHNRLYWYRQTLGQGPEFLTYFQNEAQLEKSRLLSDRFSAERPKGSFSTLEIQRTEQGDSAMYLCASSRAGGGDTQYFGPGTRLTVL.